The TCR beta chain under discussion was sequenced for a study of CD8 T cells in ankylosing spondylitis. General observations from the study: Seemingly characteristic of ankylosing spondylitis blood was a TCR beta motif consisting of several highly homologous variants.

V lost 2 bases to trimming and J lost 5 bases, with 7 bases between them. This CDR3 comprises 13 residues. Germline V gene data show CDR1 as SGHRS and CDR2 as YFSETQ. This clonotype came up a few times. Antigen: not known. MiXCR was run by TCRdb on the 5' RACE reads, yielding one entry per CDR3 protein. The sample has 700,000 to 1,000,000 distinct CDR3 sequences, about 12% seen once. The clonotype was recovered from a male donor with ankylosing spondylitis. The V gene is TRBV5-1, the J gene TRBJ2-2, with D uncertain. The sample taken for sequencing was blood, either unsorted or a sorted T cell fraction (not recorded which). The CDR3 here is CASSLGKTGELFF. In DNA form, the CDR3 reads TGCGCCAGCAGCTTAGGGAAGACCGGGGAGCTGTTTTTT.